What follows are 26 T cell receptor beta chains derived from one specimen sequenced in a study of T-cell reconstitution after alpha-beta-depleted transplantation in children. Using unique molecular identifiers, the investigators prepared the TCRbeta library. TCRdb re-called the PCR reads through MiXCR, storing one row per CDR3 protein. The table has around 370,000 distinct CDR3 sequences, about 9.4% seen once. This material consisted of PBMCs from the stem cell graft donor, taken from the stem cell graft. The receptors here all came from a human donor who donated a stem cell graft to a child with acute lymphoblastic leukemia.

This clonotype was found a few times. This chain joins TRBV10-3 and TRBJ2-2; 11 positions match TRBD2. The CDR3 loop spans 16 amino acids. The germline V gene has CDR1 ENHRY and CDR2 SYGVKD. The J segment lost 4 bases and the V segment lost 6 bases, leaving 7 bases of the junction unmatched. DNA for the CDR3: TGTGCCATCAGCTTAGCGGGAGGGCCGGGCACCGGGGAGCTGTTTTTT. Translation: CAISLAGGPGTGELFF.

The CDR3 spells CASSMRTTGETQYF. The CDR3 region has the DNA TGTGCCAGCAGCATGAGGACAACCGGGGAGACCCAGTACTTC. J is TRBJ2-5 and V is TRBV7-9, with TRBD1 as a possible D gene (5 bases). CDR1 is SEHNR, CDR2 FQNEAQ, per germline (reference sequence). V was cut by 5 bases and J by 5 bases, with 15 bases left in between. This CDR3 region has 14 residues.

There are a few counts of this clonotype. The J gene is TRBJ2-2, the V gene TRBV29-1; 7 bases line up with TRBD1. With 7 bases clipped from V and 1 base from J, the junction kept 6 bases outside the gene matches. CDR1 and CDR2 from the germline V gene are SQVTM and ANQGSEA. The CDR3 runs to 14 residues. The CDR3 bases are TGCAGCGGAAGCTGGGACAGGAACACCGGGGAGCTGTTTTTT. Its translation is CSGSWDRNTGELFF.

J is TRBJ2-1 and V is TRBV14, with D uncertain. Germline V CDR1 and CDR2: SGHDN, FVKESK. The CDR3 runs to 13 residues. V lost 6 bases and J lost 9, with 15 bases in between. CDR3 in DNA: TGTGCCAGCAGTGACAATTTAGTAACTGAGCAGTTCTTC. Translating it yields CASSDNLVTEQFF.

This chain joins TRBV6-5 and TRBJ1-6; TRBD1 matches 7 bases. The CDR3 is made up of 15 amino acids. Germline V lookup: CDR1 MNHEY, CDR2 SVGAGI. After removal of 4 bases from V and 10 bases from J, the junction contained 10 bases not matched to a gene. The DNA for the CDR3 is TGTGCCAGCAGTTCAGGACAGGTCAGGGTGTCACCCCTCCACTTT. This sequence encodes CASSSGQVRVSPLHF.

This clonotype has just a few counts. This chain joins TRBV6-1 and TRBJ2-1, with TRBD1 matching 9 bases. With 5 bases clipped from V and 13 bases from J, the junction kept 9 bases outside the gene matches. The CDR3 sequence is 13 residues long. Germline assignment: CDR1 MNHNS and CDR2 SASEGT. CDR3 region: CASSPGTQGAQFF. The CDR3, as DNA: TGTGCCAGCAGTCCCGGGACACAGGGGGCCCAGTTCTTC.

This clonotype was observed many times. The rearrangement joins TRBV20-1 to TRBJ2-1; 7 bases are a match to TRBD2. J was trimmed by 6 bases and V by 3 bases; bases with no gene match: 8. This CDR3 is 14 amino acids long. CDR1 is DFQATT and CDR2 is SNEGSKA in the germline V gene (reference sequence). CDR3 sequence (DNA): TGCAGTGCTAGCGGAGCGGGAACTCTCAATGAGCAGTTCTTC. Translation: CSASGAGTLNEQFF.

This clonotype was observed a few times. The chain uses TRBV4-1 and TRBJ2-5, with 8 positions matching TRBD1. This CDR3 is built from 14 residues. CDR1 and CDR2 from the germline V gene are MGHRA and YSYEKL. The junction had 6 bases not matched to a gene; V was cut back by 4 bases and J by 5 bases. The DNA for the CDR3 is TGCGCCAGCAGCCCAGGACAGGGTTGGGAGACCCAGTACTTC. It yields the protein CASSPGQGWETQYF.

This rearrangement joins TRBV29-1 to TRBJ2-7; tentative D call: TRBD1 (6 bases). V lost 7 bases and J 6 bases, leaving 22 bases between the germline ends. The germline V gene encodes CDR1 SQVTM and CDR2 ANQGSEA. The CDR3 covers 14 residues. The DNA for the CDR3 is TGCAGCGCTGGGGGCGGGCACCGGGGAGTCGAGCAGTACTTC. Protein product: CSAGGGHRGVEQYF.

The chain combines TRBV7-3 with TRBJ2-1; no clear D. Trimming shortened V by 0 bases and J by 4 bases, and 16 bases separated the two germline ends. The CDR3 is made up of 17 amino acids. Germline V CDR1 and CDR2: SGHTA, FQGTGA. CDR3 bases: TGTGCCAGCAGCTTAACGAGTTGGCAGCTGGGATACAATGAGCAGTTCTTC. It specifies CASSLTSWQLGYNEQFF.

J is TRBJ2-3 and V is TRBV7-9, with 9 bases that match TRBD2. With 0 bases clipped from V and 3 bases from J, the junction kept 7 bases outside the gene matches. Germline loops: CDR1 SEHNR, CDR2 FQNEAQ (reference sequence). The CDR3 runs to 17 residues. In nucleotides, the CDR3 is TGTGCCAGCAGCTTAGCTGGCGGGAGGGCCCATACAGATACGCAGTATTTT. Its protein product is CASSLAGGRAHTDTQYF. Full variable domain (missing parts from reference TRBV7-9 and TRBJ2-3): DTGVSQNPRHKITKRGQNVTFRCDPISEHNRLYWYRQTLGQGPEFLTYFQNEAQLEKSRLLSDRFSAERPKGSFSTLEIQRTEQGDSAMYLCASSLAGGRAHTDTQYFGPGTRLTVL.

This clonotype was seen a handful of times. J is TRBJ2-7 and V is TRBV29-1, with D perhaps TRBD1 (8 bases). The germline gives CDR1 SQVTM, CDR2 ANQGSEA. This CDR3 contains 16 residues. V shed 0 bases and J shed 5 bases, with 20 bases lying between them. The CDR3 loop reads CSVEDPGQGGDHEQYF. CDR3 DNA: TGCAGCGTTGAAGATCCAGGACAGGGAGGGGATCACGAGCAGTACTTC.

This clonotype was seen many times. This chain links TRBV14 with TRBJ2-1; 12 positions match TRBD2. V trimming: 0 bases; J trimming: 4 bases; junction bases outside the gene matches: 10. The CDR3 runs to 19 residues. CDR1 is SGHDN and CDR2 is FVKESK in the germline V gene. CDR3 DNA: TGTGCCAGCAGCCAAGAGTGGGGACTAGCGGGTTCGTCTTACAATGAGCAGTTCTTC. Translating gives CASSQEWGLAGSSYNEQFF.

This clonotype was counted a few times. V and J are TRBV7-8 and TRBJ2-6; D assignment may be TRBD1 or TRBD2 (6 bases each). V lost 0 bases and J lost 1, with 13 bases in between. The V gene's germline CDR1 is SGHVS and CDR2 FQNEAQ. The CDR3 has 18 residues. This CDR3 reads CASSLANREVSGANVLTF. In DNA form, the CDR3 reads TGTGCCAGCAGCTTAGCGAACAGGGAGGTTTCTGGGGCCAACGTCCTGACTTTC.

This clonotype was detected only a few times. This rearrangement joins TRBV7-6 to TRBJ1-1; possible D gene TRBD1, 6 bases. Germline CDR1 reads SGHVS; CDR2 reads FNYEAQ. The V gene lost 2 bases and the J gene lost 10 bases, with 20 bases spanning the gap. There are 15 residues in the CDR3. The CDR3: CASSLSVRGAEGAFF. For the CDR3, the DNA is TGTGCCAGCAGCTTAAGTGTCCGGGGGGCAGAAGGAGCTTTCTTT.

CDR3 sequence reads: CASIKWTGVYYGYTF. DNA of the CDR3: TGTGCCAGCATCAAGTGGACAGGGGTCTACTATGGCTACACCTTC. The chain couples TRBV6-1 to TRBJ1-2; TRBD1 matches 9 bases. The CDR3 runs 15 residues. Trimming took 7 bases from V and 3 from J; bases not matched to a gene: 9. Germline V gives CDR1 MNHNS, CDR2 SASEGT.

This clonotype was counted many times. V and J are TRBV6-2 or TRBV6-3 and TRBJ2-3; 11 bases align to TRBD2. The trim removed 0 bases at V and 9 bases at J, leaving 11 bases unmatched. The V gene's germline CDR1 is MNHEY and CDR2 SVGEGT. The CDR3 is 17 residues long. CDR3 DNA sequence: TGTGCCAGCAGTTACTCCGGACTAGCGGGCGAGACGGGAACGCAGTATTTT. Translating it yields CASSYSGLAGETGTQYF.

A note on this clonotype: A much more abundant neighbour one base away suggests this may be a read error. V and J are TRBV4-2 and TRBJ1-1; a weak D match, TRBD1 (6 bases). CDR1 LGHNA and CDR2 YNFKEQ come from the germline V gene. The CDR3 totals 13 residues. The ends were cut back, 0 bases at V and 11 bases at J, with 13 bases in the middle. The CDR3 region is CASSQERGGVAFF. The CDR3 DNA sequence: TGTGCCAGCAGCCAAGAACGGGGGGGCGTCGCTTTCTTT.

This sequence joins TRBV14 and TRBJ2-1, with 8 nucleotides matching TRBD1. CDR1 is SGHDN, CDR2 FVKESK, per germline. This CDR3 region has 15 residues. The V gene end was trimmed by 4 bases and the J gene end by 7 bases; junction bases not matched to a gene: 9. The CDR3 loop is CASSPPGTGRNEQFF. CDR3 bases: TGTGCCAGCAGCCCGCCGGGGACAGGCCGAAATGAGCAGTTCTTC.

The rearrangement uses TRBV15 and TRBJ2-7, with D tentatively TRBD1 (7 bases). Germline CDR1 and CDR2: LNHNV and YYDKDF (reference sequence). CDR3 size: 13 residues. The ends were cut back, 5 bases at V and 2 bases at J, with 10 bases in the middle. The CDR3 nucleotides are TGTGCCACCAGCGCAGGGGGGACCTACGAGCAGTACTTC. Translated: CATSAGGTYEQYF.

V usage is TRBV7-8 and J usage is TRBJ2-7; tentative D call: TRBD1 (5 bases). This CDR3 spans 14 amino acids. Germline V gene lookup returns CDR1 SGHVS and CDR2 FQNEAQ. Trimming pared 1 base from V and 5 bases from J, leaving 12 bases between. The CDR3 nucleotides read TGTGCCAGCAGCTTAGGACCCAGGGTGGACGAGCAGTACTTC. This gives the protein CASSLGPRVDEQYF.

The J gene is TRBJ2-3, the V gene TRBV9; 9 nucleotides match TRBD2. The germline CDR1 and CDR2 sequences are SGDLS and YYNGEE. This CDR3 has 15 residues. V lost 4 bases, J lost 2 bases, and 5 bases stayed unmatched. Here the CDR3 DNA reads TGTGCCAGCAGCCCGGGACTAGCCCCCACAGATACGCAGTATTTT. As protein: CASSPGLAPTDTQYF.

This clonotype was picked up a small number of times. DNA of the CDR3: TGCGCCAGCAGCTTGGGACAGGGAATGAGGTCCGGGGAGCTGTTTTTT. Translation gives CASSLGQGMRSGELFF. The chain employs TRBV5-1 and TRBJ2-2; TRBD1 matches 7 bases. In germline, CDR1 is SGHRS, CDR2 YFSETQ. The CDR3 spans 16 residues. Trimming cost V 0 bases and J 6 bases; bases outside gene matches: 8.

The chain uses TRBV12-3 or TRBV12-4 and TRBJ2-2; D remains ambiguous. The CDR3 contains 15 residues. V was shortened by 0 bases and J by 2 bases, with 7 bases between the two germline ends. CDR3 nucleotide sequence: TGTGCCAGCAGTTTAGCGGCACGTAACACCGGGGAGCTGTTTTTT. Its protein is CASSLAARNTGELFF.

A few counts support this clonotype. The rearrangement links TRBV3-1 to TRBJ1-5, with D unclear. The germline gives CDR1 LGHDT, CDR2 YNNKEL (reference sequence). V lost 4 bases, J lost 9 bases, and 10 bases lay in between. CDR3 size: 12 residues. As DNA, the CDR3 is TGTGCCAGCAGCCCTAGCGGCGGGCCCCAGCATTTT. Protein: CASSPSGGPQHF.

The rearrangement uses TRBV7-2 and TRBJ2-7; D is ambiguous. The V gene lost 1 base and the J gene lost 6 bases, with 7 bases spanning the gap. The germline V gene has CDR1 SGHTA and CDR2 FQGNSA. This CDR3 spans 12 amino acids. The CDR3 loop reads CASSLVLIEQYF. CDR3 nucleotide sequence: TGTGCCAGCAGCTTAGTACTTATCGAGCAGTACTTC. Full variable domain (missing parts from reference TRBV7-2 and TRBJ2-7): GAGVSQSPSNKVTEKGKDVELRCDPISGHTALYWYRQSLGQGLEFLIYFQGNSAPDKSGLPSDRFSAERTGGSVSTLTIQRTQQEDSAVYLCASSLVLIEQYFGPGTRLTVT.